The 5 T cell receptor beta chains reported below all come from one sample, sequenced in a study of regulatory T cells in long-lasting Graves disease. The time point denotes: newly diagnosed GD, antithyroid drugs for less than 3 months. PBMC-extracted RNA yielded the TCR library. CDR3-region Arm-PCR and iRepertoire HTBI primers produced the TCR beta libraries. TCRdb called the multiplex PCR reads again in MiXCR, with one record for every CDR3 protein. This sample has about 450,000 distinct CDR3 sequences, with about 14% found just once. The sample was also linked to a second study, of T cells in Graves' hyperthyroidism and ophthalmopathy.

The specimen was peripheral blood mononuclear cells (PBMCs), collected at new diagnosis, from a patient treated with antithyroid drugs. These receptors all come from a woman in her forties or fifties with Graves disease.

This clonotype was observed many times. V is TRBV10-3 and J is TRBJ2-5; 8 bases fit TRBD1. The CDR3 covers 15 residues. V shed 5 bases, J shed 2 bases, and the junction held 7 bases outside the gene matches. In germline, CDR1 is ENHRY, CDR2 SYGVKD. In DNA form, the CDR3 reads TGTGCCATCAGTACCGGGACAGGTGGGCAAGAGACCCAGTACTTC. As protein: CAISTGTGGQETQYF.

The chain employs TRBV4-1 and TRBJ2-7; 11 bases fit TRBD2. V lost 5 bases, J lost 0 bases, and 9 bases stayed unmatched. The V gene's germline CDR1 is MGHRA and CDR2 YSYEKL. The length of the CDR3 is 17 residues. CDR3 protein: CASSYKGLAGNSYEQYF. The CDR3 nucleotides are TGCGCCAGCAGCTATAAAGGACTAGCGGGTAACTCCTACGAGCAGTACTTC.

The CDR3 region is CASSPWDRGNSPLHF. CDR3 bases: TGTGCCAGCAGCCCTTGGGACAGGGGGAATTCACCCCTCCACTTT. This rearrangement joins TRBV7-9 to TRBJ1-6, with 11 bases matching TRBD1. The CDR3 sequence is 15 residues long. Germline-derived CDR1 and CDR2 are SEHNR and FQNEAQ (reference sequence). The V gene end was trimmed by 5 bases and the J gene end by 7 bases; junction bases not matched to a gene: 4.

This clonotype has a count of ten or more. The chain couples TRBV6-5 to TRBJ2-7; no reliable D call. The V and J ends lost 2 bases and 2 bases respectively, with 7 bases between them. Germline V gene data show CDR1 as MNHEY and CDR2 as SVGAGI. The CDR3 consists of 13 residues. The CDR3 nucleotides read TGTGCCAGCAGTTACAGGGCCGCCTACGAGCAGTACTTC. Translated: CASSYRAAYEQYF.

Note on this clonotype: A much larger clone differs by one base, so this may be a read error. This chain joins TRBV5-5 and TRBJ1-5, with D unclear. The V gene's germline CDR1 is SGHKS and CDR2 YYEKEE (reference sequence). The V gene lost 0 bases and the J gene lost 0 bases, with 7 bases spanning the gap. The CDR3 is made up of 15 amino acids. CDR3 in DNA: TGTGCCAGCAGCTTGGAGCAGTATAGCAATCAGCCCCAGCATTTT. Amino acids: CASSLEQYSNQPQHF.